This entry is about one TCR beta chain. Its antigen is not identified. Partitioning of CD4+ cells yielded a CD45RA+ naive subset and a CD45RA-negative memory subset. This specimen belongs to a study of shared clonotypes between healthy human individuals. The study's findings and limits: Only blood was sampled; tissue repertoires likely differ. Against clonotypes common to all four donors, non-shared ones had lower generation probabilities. Rarefaction analysis demonstrated incomplete sorted-subset sequencing notwithstanding large depth.

This table comes from immunoSEQ multiplex PCR, and its TCRdb copy is limited to in-frame clones, with some not included. Of about 1 million clones in the sample, 75% to 85% are singletons; the top ten hold about 0.52%. This clonotype was sampled from a man between 18 and 35 years old in good health. Some clones in this sample may be carry-over from other donors' samples. What was sequenced was memory CD4+ T cells from PBMCs. Subset reported: CD45RA-negative fraction.

The CDR3: CASSGGLHRTSTDTQYF. The DNA for the CDR3 is TGTGCCAGCAGTGGAGGACTACACCGCACTAGCACAGATACGCAGTATTTT. The V and J genes are TRBV6-1 and TRBJ2-3; tentative D call: TRBD2 (6 bases). The CDR3 consists of 17 residues. Germline V CDR1 and CDR2: MNHNS, SASEGT. V gave up 4 bases and J gave up 0 bases, with 17 bases separating them.